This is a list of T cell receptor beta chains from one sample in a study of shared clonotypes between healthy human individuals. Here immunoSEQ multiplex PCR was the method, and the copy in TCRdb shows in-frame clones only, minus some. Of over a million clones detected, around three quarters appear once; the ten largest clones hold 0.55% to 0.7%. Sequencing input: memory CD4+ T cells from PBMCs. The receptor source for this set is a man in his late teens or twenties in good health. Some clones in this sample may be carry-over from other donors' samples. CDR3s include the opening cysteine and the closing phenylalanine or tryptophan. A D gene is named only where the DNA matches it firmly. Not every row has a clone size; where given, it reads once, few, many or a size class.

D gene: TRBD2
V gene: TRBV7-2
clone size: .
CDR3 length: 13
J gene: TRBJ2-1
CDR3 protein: CASSRGTSREQFF
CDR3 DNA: TGTGCCAGCAGCCGGGGGACTAGCAGAGAGCAGTTCTTC

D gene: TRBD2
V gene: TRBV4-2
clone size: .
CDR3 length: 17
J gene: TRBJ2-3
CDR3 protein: CASSQGLAGGFTDTQYF
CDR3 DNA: TGTGCCAGCAGCCAAGGACTAGCGGGAGGATTCACAGATACGCAGTATTTT

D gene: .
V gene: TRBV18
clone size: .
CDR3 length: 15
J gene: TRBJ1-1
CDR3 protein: CASSPGSGRNTEAFF
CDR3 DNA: TGTGCCAGCTCACCAGGATCCGGGAGAAACACTGAAGCTTTCTTT

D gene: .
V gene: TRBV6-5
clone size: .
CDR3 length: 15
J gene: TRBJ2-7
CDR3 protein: CASRAGQRNPYEQYF
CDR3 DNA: TGTGCCAGCCGGGCGGGACAGAGGAATCCCTACGAGCAGTACTTC

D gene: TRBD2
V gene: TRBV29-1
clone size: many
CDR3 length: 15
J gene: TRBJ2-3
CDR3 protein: CSLKGRTSDGDTQYF
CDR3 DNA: TGCAGCCTAAAAGGTCGGACTAGCGATGGAGATACGCAGTATTTT

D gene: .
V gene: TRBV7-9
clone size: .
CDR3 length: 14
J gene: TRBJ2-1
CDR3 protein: CASSFRERHNEQFF
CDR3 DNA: TGTGCCAGCAGCTTCCGGGAGAGGCACAATGAGCAGTTCTTC

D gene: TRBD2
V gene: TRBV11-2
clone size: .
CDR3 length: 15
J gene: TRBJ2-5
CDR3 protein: CASSPGTSRAETQYF
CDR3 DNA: TGTGCCAGCAGCCCGGGGACTAGCAGGGCAGAGACCCAGTACTTC

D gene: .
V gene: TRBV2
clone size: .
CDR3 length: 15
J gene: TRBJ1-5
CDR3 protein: CASSVEWESNQPQHF
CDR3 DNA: TGTGCCAGCAGTGTGGAGTGGGAAAGCAATCAGCCCCAGCATTTT

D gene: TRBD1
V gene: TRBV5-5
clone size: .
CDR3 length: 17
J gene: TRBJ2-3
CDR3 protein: CASSFPGTGGSTDTQYF
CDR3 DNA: TGTGCCAGCAGCTTCCCCGGGACAGGGGGGAGCACAGATACGCAGTATTTT

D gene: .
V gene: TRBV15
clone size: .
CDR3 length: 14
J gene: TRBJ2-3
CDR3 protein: CATSRVTGMDTQYF
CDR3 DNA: TGTGCCACCAGCAGAGTAACAGGAATGGATACGCAGTATTTT

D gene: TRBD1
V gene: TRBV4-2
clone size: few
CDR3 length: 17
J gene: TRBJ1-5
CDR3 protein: CASSQEGGQGGNQPQHF
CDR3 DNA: TGTGCCAGCAGCCAAGAGGGGGGACAGGGGGGCAATCAGCCCCAGCATTTT

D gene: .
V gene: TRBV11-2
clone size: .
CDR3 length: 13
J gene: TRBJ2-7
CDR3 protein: CASSLEGGYEQYF
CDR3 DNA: TGTGCCAGCAGCTTGGAGGGGGGTTACGAGCAGTACTTC

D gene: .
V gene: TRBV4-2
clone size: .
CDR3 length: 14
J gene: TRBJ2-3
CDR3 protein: CASSQSTGGDTQYF
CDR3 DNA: TGTGCCAGCAGCCAGTCCACAGGAGGGGATACGCAGTATTTT

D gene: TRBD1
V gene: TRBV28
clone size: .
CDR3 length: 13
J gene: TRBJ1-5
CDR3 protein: CASRQTGDQPQHF
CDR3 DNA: TGTGCCAGCAGGCAAACAGGGGATCAGCCCCAGCATTTT

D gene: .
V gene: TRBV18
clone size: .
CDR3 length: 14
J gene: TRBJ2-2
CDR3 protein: CASSPMGYTGELFF
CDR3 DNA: TGTGCCAGCTCACCAATGGGTTACACCGGGGAGCTGTTTTTT

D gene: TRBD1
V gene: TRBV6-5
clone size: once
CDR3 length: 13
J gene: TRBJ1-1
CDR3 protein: CASSQGQGGEAFF
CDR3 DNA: TGTGCCAGCAGTCAGGGACAGGGAGGTGAAGCTTTCTTT

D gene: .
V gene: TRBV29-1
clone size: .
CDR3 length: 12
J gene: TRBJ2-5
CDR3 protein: CSVAGGGETQYF
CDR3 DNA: TGCAGCGTTGCCGGGGGTGGGGAGACCCAGTACTTC

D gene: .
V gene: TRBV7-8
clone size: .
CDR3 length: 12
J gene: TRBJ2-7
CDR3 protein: CASSLGSRRQYF
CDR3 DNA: TGTGCCAGCAGCTTAGGGAGCAGGCGGCAGTACTTC

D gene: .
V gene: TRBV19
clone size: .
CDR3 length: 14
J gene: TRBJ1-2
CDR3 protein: CASSFWESDYGYTF
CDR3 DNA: TGTGCCAGTAGTTTCTGGGAATCGGACTATGGCTACACCTTC

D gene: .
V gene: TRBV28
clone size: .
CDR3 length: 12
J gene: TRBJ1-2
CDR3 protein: CASSLAGPGYTF
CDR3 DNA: TGTGCCAGCAGTTTGGCAGGGCCTGGCTACACCTTC

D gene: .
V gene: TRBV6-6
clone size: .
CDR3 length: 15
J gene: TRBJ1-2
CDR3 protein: CASSRSTEQMNGYTF
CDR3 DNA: TGTGCCAGCAGCCGATCGACTGAACAGATGAATGGCTACACCTTC

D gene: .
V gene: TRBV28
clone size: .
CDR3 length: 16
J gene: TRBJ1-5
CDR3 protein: CASSSPLGGAVQPQHF
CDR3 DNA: TGTGCCAGCAGTTCCCCCCTTGGGGGGGCAGTTCAGCCCCAGCATTTT

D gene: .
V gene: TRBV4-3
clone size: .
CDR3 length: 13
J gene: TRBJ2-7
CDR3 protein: CASSQITGLEQYF
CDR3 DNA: TGCGCCAGCAGCCAAATAACAGGGTTAGAGCAGTACTTC

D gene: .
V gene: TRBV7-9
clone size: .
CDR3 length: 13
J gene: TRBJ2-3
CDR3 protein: CASSKVSTDTQYF
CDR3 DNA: TGTGCCAGCAGCAAAGTAAGCACAGATACGCAGTATTTT

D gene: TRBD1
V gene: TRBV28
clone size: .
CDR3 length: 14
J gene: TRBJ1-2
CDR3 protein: CAILEGQEVYGYTF
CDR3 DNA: TGTGCCATCCTAGAGGGACAGGAGGTCTATGGCTACACCTTC

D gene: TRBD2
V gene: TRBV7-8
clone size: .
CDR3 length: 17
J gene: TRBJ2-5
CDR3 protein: CASSFLAGGNQRETQYF
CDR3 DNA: TGTGCCAGCAGCTTTCTAGCGGGGGGGAATCAACGGGAGACCCAGTACTTC

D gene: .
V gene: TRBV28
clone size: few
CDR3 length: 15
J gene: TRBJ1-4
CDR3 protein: CASRNRVPTNEKLFF
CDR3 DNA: TGTGCCAGCAGGAACAGGGTTCCGACTAATGAAAAACTGTTTTTT

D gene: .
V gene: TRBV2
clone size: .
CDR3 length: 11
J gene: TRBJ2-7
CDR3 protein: CASSEAGEQYF
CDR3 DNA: TGTGCCAGCAGCGAGGCCGGCGAGCAGTACTTC